Reported below is one TCR beta chain. It lacks a known antigen. No base-level quality is on record; no much larger clone is a single base apart. The method behind the library was the immunoSEQ multiplex PCR assay. The multiplex PCR relied on a mix of 60 forward primers for TCR Vbeta segments and 13 reverse primers for TCR Jbeta segments. Amplification of the CDR3 region of rearranged TCR beta genes was performed with a multiplex PCR assay on genomic DNA. The amplified TCR beta libraries were sequenced on the Illumina HiSeq System as 87-base-pair reads. The study's own analysis went as follows. Across the 700 or so repertoires, a later analysis counted 78 million or so unique TCR beta chains, around 11 million of which were shared by at least two donors. A nearest-neighbor algorithm error-corrected the raw reads and collapsed the reads into unique sequences, merging closely related sequences to remove PCR and sequencing errors. V, D and J gene segments were assigned by aligning CDR3 sequences to IMGT reference sequences. Each retained sequence needed at least a six-nucleotide match to both a V gene segment and a J gene segment. Rearrangements were called productive when the CDR3 lacked stop codons and stayed in frame with V and J; all others were non-productive. Following IMGT convention, CDR3 was defined as the stretch from the second conserved V-encoded cysteine up to the conserved J-encoded phenylalanine. The earlier analysis of about 560 of the donors excluded any sequence lacking an unambiguous match to a single V gene segment. In an earlier analysis of around 600 of the donors, V segments were called functional above 56.7% productive rearrangements and were called segregating when the between-donor standard deviation exceeded 5%. A statistical classification framework was built to diagnose cytomegalovirus status from the catalog of TCR beta chain sequences. In a later analysis, V and J genes were assigned by comparing TCR nucleotide sequences against IMGT/GENE-DB human TR gene sequences. Using the TCRdist pipeline, a later analysis assigned CDR3 sequences along with most-parsimonious VDJ recombination scenarios. A later analysis defined each TCR beta chain by its CDR3 amino acid sequence plus V-gene family, and excluded reads lacking a unique V-gene family. In a later analysis, around 650 highly shared, low-generation-probability nucleotide sequences were removed to address suspected cross-contamination and a sequencing artifact. A later analysis calculated a clonal expansion index for each public chain from normalized within-repertoire ranks of inferred template counts. In a later analysis, generation probabilities were computed with a VDJ recombination model fitted to out-of-frame rearrangements, and the resulting probabilities were checked against IGoR. Hypergeometric tests were used in a later analysis to score TCR-TCR, TCR-HLA and TCR-CMV co-occurrence, with a repertoire-size bias correction applied to the TCR pairs. To estimate false discovery rates, a later analysis permuted the HLA or CMV assignments 20 times. A later analysis grouped co-occurring TCRs with DBSCAN, adding TCRdist sequence similarity when clustering within HLA-allele-positive subsets. Repertoires with fewer than 30,000 or more than 120,000 public chains were left out of co-occurrence clustering, as were five repertoires with anomalous nucleotide sharing. TCRdb mirrors the immuneACCESS table, restricted to in-frame sequences. Some clones are absent from its copies; in checked studies, under half trace to an unresolved V gene, and the reason for the others is unknown. That table is the source of V, J and clone size, and D and trimming were worked out from the DNA. In this sample the table shows 130,000 or so clones, roughly 81% of which occur a single time. The ten biggest clones cover under 2% of the sample.

This entry is derived from a study of cytomegalovirus exposure and HLA in healthy donors listed by TCRdb under 2017. Regarding the research as a whole: An earlier analysis of some 550 of the donors reported 250 to 300 Gb of sequence data and more than 90 million unique TCR beta sequences from approximately 180 million T cells. Roughly 300 gigabases of sequencing data and 70 million to 100 million unique TCR sequences made up an early release that covered fewer than 650 HLA-typed donors. The genetic ancestry cluster associated with self-reported Caucasian donors included 65% to 90% of the approximately 400 genotyped donors. The aim of the study was to test whether cataloging public T cell receptors could identify signatures of past pathogen exposure. The study used immunosequencing to profile the T cell repertoires of approximately 630 subjects and linked those repertoires to cytomegalovirus serostatus. In addition to the first cohort of several hundred subjects, a separate validation cohort of 120 different subjects was used. High-throughput TCR immunosequencing, statistical association of individual TCRs with disease status, and machine learning were combined to predict cytomegalovirus infection status. A later analysis re-examined previously published TCR beta repertoires from just over 650 donors and added high-resolution HLA genotyping to investigate patterns of TCR occurrence. Rather than using new phenotypic data, the later analysis identified candidate immune exposures from TCR beta sequences and from how often those sequences occurred across donors. To decide whether each TCR beta V gene segment behaved as functional or pseudogenic, an earlier analysis of some 600 of the donors relied on high-throughput TCR beta sequencing. Donor age, sex, ethnicity and CMV serostatus were compiled together with the repertoire data. A later genetic analysis used genome-wide SNP genotypes for about three fifths of the 666 donors, treating that subset as a discovery cohort. All discovery cohort repertoires had been generated on a single sequencing platform. Both class I and class II loci were covered by HLA typing, at four-digit resolution. Typing coverage differed by locus: A, B, C, DRB1 and DQB1 were typed in about 620-630 donors, DQA1 in about 500, DPA1 in approximately 610, and DPB1 in just under 490. Roughly five DR-DQ haplotypes were handled as single units for association and clustering because linkage in the cohort was strong. Among 398 genotyped donors of the cohort, an average of approximately 240,000 unique TCR beta nucleotide sequences were sequenced per donor, 15% to 20% of them non-productive. Study-wide findings and limitations: In a later genetic analysis, a missense DCLRE1C variant was associated with V-gene and J-gene trimming of TCR beta chains, and the association was replicated in an independent cohort. Because HLA typing was missing for some donors at each locus, association tests included only the typed subset. A group of highly shared sequence variants was considered likely to be a technical artifact of the sequencing pipeline. A further reported finding was that TCR beta sequences accurately predicted the HLA-A and HLA-B alleles for most subjects in the first cohort. According to a later analysis, TCR association rates differed among HLA loci, with DRB1 alleles showing the most associated TCRs and HLA-C alleles showing the fewest. For the cohort, immune exposure information was limited to CMV serostatus. Most CMV-associated TCR beta chains appeared to be HLA-restricted in a later analysis, and the HLA associations seemed to be driven largely by CMV exposure. Compared with equally common non-associated chains, HLA-associated TCR beta chains in a later analysis were more clonally expanded and had lower generation probabilities. The classifier was reported to diagnose cytomegalovirus status with high specificity and sensitivity in both the original and validation cohorts. In a later analysis, several top co-occurrence clusters were reported to appear linked to parvovirus B19, influenza, CMV and Epstein-Barr virus. Roughly uniform sequencing depth across donors was assumed in presence/absence analyses, although this assumption may not hold. The study listed 150 to 200 TCR beta chains as associated with cytomegalovirus. Broadly in line with IMGT annotations, most TCR beta V segments showed up in productive rearrangements about 90% or about 30% of the time in an earlier analysis of 587 of the donors. Correlated functional status among segregating V segments might be attributable to linkage disequilibrium, but an unknown experimental factor could not be ruled out. Most TCR sequences were seen in very few donors, while some public TCRs were found in many individuals. Three of the identified cytomegalovirus-associated TCR beta chains were confirmed in vitro to be specific for cytomegalovirus antigens. In a later analysis, some 17,000 TCR beta sequences were associated with specific HLA alleles at a false discovery rate of 0.05. The earlier analysis of around 600 of the donors excluded roughly 17 rarely observed V segments, including chromosome 9 orphons, because counts were too low. In a later genetic analysis, fewer N-insertions in productive TCRs were reported among donors in an Asian-associated ancestry cluster than the roughly 700-donor mean. When HLA alleles, especially DR and DQ, strongly co-occurred, TCR associations were difficult to assign to individual alleles. It was suggested by the authors that the approach could potentially be generalized to other disease states and immunological phenotypes. Only TCR beta chains were sequenced in this cohort, and the absence of alpha or paired-chain data limited detectable features.

In total, over 600 healthy bone marrow donors made up the cohort. At the time of sampling, all cohort members were nominally healthy, though unrecorded immune exposures were likely present. The donor was CMV seronegative and was included in the group of a few hundred seronegative cohort members. A peripheral blood sample was collected from each donor, and TCR beta sequencing was performed on peripheral blood mononuclear cells. The Qiagen DNeasy Blood Extraction Kit was used to extract genomic DNA from the blood cell samples. The material sequenced was PBMCs. This TCR was recovered from a female donor in good health and CMV-seronegative.

The nucleotide sequence reads as follows: TGTGCCAGCAGTGGAGCGGGAGGCCGGAATGAGCAGTTCTTC. This gives the protein CASSGAGGRNEQFF. The chain joins TRBV6-5 to TRBJ2-1, and 9 junction bases match TRBD2. The CDR3, from cysteine to phenylalanine, totals 14 residues. Of all the DNA, just the CDR3 is kept, 42 bases in frame from base 1. V has 5 bases trimmed and J has 7 bases trimmed; junction bases matching no gene number 6. The germline V gene sets CDR1 to MNHEY and CDR2 to SVGAGI.